The sequence of this T cell receptor beta chain was determined in a study of blood T cell repertoires in COVID-19 (dated by TCRdb to the early 2020s). Background on the whole study: Collaborator samples came from the United States, Italy and Spain and covered acute and convalescent phases of COVID-19. The material from the prospective study consisted of cDNA or gDNA derived from T cells, B-cell-depleted T cells, or PBMCs. A freely available public database, intended as a resource for researchers studying the immune response to SARS-CoV-2, is where the repertoires were released. Sample metadata almost always included a de-identified subject ID, COVID-19 status, age in years and sex. Samples were obtained from the ongoing ImmuneRACE study (first 160 participants) and from 1,254 subjects provided by 6 global collaborators. Where available, HLA class I and class II types were taken from metadata supplied by the sample provider and were not determined by assay-based typing. Deeply sampled blood TCRbeta repertoires from subjects exposed to, actively infected with, or recovered from COVID-19 were included in the dataset.

Via the germline V gene, CDR1 is LGHNA and CDR2 YSLEER. V is pared back by 0 bases and J by 2 bases, with 11 bases lying between the germline termini. Including the terminal cysteine and phenylalanine, the CDR3 comprises 15 residues. CDR3 DNA is the only sequence kept; it has 45 bases, read in frame from the first base. Study-level results and caveats: The quantity of clinical and demographic metadata differed by source and by participant and was supplied without curation.

TCRbeta CDR3 regions were amplified from genomic DNA by means of the immunoSEQ Assay, a bias-controlled multiplex PCR. From the authors' description of their analysis: The number of nucleated cells in each sample was estimated by amplification of reference gene primers within the assay. To quantify the absolute abundance of each unique TCRbeta CDR3 rearrangement, sequence reads were collapsed and filtered. For each sample, productive Simpson clonality was calculated by taking the square root of Simpson's diversity index across productive rearrangements. In its TCRdb copy, this immuneACCESS table keeps in-frame sequences only and misses some clones. Where compared with another copy, unresolved V genes explain less than half of these, and the others have no known cause. V and J calls and clone size follow that table, whereas D and trimming were derived from the DNA. Present in this sample are under 300,000 clones, around 86% of which were seen just once. Together, the top ten hold 3.6% of the sample.

Turning to this clone: Its antigen specificity is not known. Base qualities are not recorded, but no much larger clone differs from it by a single base.

The collaborating institutions used their own protocols to collect whole blood in K2EDTA tubes. For TCRbeta analysis, collaborators shipped samples in one of three forms: frozen whole blood, isolated PBMCs, or DNA extracted from either of those sample types. Sequenced input: peripheral blood. The TCR originated in a man between 18 and 35 years old with active or convalescent COVID-19. The chain is made from TRBV4-3 and TRBJ2-7; TRBD2 could be the D gene, as 6 bases match. The CDR3 region reads CASSQERGTPYEQYF. The nucleotides are TGCGCCAGCAGCCAAGAACGCGGGACGCCCTACGAGCAGTACTTC.